This record concerns one T cell receptor beta chain sequence. Construction of the TCRbeta library involved unique molecular identifiers. MiXCR, run by TCRdb on the PCR reads, gives a single entry per CDR3 protein. Among around 250,000 distinct CDR3 sequences listed, approximately 9.6% were seen once. The sample comes from a study of T-cell reconstitution after alpha-beta-depleted transplantation in children. The CDR3 spans 18 residues. Germline CDR1 SGHRS, CDR2 YFSETQ. V lost 0 bases to trimming and J lost 9 bases; unmatched junction nucleotides: 18. The chain joins TRBV5-1 to TRBJ2-1, with 7 bases lining up with TRBD2. This sequence was found in a human donor who donated a stem cell graft to a child with SCID. Source: PBMCs from the stem cell graft donor, taken from the stem cell graft. CDR3 coding DNA: TGCGCCAGCAGCTTGGTGGCCGGGACTATCTCGAGTGGGGGTGAGCAGTTCTTC. Encoded protein: CASSLVAGTISSGGEQFF.